Shown below are 11 T cell receptor beta chains from a single sample sequenced in a study of blood T cell repertoires in COVID-19. Some clones are missing from TCRdb's copy, which holds only in-frame ones; the method was immunoSEQ multiplex PCR. This table holds 300,000 to 400,000 clones, 91% found once. Sequencing input: peripheral blood. These receptor sequences come from a woman aged 18-29 years who had recovered from COVID-19.

The V call is TRBV4-3, the J call TRBJ1-1; D is ambiguous. Germline lookup yields CDR1 LGHNA and CDR2 YSLEER. V gave up 0 bases and J gave up 7 bases, with 12 bases separating them. This CDR3 region has 14 residues. CDR3 protein: CASSQDPHTGEAFF. As DNA, the CDR3 is TGCGCCAGCAGCCAAGATCCCCACACGGGTGAAGCTTTCTTT.

The V and J genes are TRBV5-4 and TRBJ2-3, with 13 bases identical to TRBD2. V lost 4 bases, J lost 3 bases, and 5 bases stayed unmatched. Germline values: CDR1 SGHNT, CDR2 YYREEE (reference sequence). This CDR3 region has 16 residues. The CDR3 nucleotides are TGTGCCAGCAGCAGGGGACTAGCGGGACGAACAGATACGCAGTATTTT. This sequence encodes CASSRGLAGRTDTQYF.

For the CDR3, the DNA is TGTGCCAGCAGCTCTAAACGGACTAGCGGGATGAATGAGCAGTTCTTC. Translating gives CASSSKRTSGMNEQFF. The rearrangement joins TRBV5-4 to TRBJ2-1; the match to TRBD2 covers 12 bases. Germline CDR1 reads SGHNT; CDR2 reads YYREEE (reference sequence). The length of the CDR3 is 16 residues. The V segment lost 3 bases and the J segment 7 bases; nucleotides outside the gene matches: 8.

The chain has TRBV9 and TRBJ2-1; a possible D gene is TRBD1 (6 bases). With 3 bases removed from V and 8 bases from J, the gap between germline ends came to 15 bases. Germline-derived CDR1 and CDR2 are SGDLS and YYNGEE. The CDR3 spans 14 residues. CDR3 region: CASSEGSRGYEQFF. CDR3 nucleotide sequence: TGTGCCAGCAGCGAGGGGTCTAGGGGGTATGAGCAGTTCTTC.

The gene calls are TRBV4-3 and TRBJ1-1; weak D call: TRBD1 (6 bases). In germline, CDR1 is LGHNA, CDR2 YSLEER. Trimming pared 1 base from V and 0 bases from J, leaving 12 bases between. The CDR3 runs 16 residues. The CDR3 coding sequence is TGCGCCAGCAGCCAAGGAACAGGGCTAATGAACACTGAAGCTTTCTTT. It translates to CASSQGTGLMNTEAFF.

The genes are TRBV29-1 and TRBJ1-2, with 9 bases fitting TRBD1. Looked up from germline, CDR1 is SQVTM and CDR2 is ANQGSEA. Trimming took 1 base from V and 6 from J; bases not matched to a gene: 3. The CDR3 length is 13 residues. The CDR3, as DNA: TGCAGCGTTGAAGCGGGGACAGGGAATGGCTACACCTTC. Its protein is CSVEAGTGNGYTF.

This chain joins TRBV7-2 and TRBJ2-4, with 9 bases lining up with TRBD1. Germline CDR1 SGHTA, CDR2 FQGNSA. CDR3 length equals 18 residues. The J segment lost 1 base and the V segment lost 0 bases, leaving 7 bases of the junction unmatched. The CDR3 sequence: CASSLAQLQGAAKNIQYF. The CDR3 region has the DNA TGTGCCAGCAGCTTAGCCCAATTACAGGGGGCGGCCAAAAACATTCAGTACTTC. Full variable domain (rest looked up from reference TRBV7-2 and TRBJ2-4): GAGVSQSPSNKVTEKGKDVELRCDPISGHTALYWYRQSLGQGLEFLIYFQGNSAPDKSGLPSDRFSAERTGGSVSTLTIQRTQQEDSAVYLCASSLAQLQGAAKNIQYFGAGTRLSVL.

Written as DNA, the CDR3 is TGTGCCAGCAGATCGCACGGTGGCACTGAAGCTTTCTTT. This encodes CASRSHGGTEAFF. The chain carries TRBV12-3 or TRBV12-4 and TRBJ1-1; no clear D gene. Between the trimmed V and J ends, which lost 6 bases and 4 bases, there was a span of 12 bases. The CDR3 runs 13 residues.

V gene TRBV30 combines with J gene TRBJ1-2; TRBD1 matches 9 bases. CDR1 is GTSNPN, CDR2 SVGIG, per germline (reference sequence). The CDR3 has 14 amino acids. V was pared by 3 bases and J by 7 bases, with 9 bases of the junction left unmatched. CDR3 nucleotide sequence: TGTGCCTGGAGCCGGCGGGACAGGGTCGCTGGCTACACCTTC. Its protein is CAWSRRDRVAGYTF.

The J gene is TRBJ2-2, the V gene TRBV6-6; 7 bases fit TRBD1. The V gene's germline CDR1 is MNHNY and CDR2 SVGAGI (reference sequence). Trimming cost V 4 bases and J 7 bases; bases outside gene matches: 6. CDR3 size: 14 residues. CDR3 amino acids: CASSSTGFGGELFF. The CDR3 DNA follows: TGTGCCAGCAGTTCGACAGGGTTCGGCGGGGAGCTGTTTTTT.

The chain combines TRBV9 with TRBJ1-3; weak D call: TRBD1 (5 bases). Germline V gives CDR1 SGDLS, CDR2 YYNGEE. The CDR3 spans 15 residues. The V end was cut by 4 bases, the J end by 0 bases, with 11 bases between. CDR3 protein: CASSPRDGSGNTIYF. CDR3 nucleotide sequence: TGTGCCAGCAGCCCGCGGGACGGCTCTGGAAACACCATATATTTT.